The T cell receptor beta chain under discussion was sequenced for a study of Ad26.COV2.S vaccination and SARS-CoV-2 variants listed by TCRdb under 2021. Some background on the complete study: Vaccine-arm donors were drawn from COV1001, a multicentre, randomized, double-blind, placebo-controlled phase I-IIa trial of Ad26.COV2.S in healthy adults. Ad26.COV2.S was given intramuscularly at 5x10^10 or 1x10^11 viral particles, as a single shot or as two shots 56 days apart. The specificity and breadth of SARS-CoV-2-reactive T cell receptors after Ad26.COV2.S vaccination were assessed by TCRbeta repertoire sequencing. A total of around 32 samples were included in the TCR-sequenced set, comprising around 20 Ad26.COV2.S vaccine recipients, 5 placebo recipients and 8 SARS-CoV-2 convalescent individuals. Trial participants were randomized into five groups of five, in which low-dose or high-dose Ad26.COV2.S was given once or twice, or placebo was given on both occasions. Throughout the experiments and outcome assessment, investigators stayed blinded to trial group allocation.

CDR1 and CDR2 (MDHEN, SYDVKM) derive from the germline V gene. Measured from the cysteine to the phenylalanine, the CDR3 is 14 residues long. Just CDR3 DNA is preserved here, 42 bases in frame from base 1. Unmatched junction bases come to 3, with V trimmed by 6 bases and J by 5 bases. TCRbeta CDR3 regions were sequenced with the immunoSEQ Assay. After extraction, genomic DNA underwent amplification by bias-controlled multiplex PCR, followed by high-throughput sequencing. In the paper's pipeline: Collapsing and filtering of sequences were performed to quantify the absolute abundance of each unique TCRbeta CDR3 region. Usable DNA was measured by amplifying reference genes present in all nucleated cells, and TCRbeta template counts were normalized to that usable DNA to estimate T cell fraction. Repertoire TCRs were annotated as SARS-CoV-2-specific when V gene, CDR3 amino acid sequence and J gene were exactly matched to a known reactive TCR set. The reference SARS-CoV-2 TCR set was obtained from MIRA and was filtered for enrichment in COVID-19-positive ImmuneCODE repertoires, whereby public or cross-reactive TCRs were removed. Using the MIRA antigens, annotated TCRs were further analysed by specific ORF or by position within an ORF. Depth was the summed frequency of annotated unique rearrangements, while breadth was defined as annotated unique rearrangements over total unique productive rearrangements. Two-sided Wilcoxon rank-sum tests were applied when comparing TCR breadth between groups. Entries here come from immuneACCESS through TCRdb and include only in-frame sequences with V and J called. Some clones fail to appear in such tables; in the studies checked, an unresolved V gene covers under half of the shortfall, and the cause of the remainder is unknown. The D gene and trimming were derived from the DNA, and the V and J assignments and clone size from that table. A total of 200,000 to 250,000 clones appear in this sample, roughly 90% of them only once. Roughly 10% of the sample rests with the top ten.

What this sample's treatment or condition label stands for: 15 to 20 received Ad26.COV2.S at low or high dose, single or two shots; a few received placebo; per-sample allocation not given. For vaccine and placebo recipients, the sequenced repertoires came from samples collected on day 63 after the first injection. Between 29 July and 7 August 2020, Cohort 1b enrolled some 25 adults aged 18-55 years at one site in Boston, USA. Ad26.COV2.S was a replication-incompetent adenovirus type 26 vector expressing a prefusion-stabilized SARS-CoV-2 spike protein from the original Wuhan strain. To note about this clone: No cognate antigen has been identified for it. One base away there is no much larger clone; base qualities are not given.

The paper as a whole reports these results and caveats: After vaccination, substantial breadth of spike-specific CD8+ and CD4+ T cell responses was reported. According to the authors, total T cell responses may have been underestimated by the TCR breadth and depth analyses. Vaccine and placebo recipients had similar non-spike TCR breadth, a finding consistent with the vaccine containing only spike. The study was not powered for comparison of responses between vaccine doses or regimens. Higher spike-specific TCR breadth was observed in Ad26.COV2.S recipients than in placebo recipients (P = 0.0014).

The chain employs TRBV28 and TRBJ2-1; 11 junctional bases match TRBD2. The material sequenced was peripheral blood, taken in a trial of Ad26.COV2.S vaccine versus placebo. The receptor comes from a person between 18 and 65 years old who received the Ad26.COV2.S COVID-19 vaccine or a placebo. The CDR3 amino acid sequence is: CASRLAGADNEQFF. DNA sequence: TGTGCCAGCAGACTAGCGGGGGCCGACAATGAGCAGTTCTTC.